This T cell receptor (beta chain) was documented in a study of cytomegalovirus exposure and HLA in healthy donors. The CDR3 has 15 amino acids. Trimming took off 0 bases at V and 6 bases at J, with 12 bases between the two ends. From germline, CDR1 is MGHRA and CDR2 YSYEKL. Profiled with immunoSEQ multiplex PCR; TCRdb holds only in-frame clones, not every one. The repertoire holds tens of thousands of clones, with 85% to 90% as singletons. Of note for this clone: No antigen is known for it.

Donors came from a validation cohort of 90 to 150 subjects, distinct from the first 666-subject cohort. Regarding the study as a whole: A list of about 180 TCR beta chains associated with cytomegalovirus was given. First-cohort TCR clusters were later found to tend to co-occur in the approximately 120 validation repertoires. Reports indicated that the classifier achieved high specificity and sensitivity in diagnosing cytomegalovirus status.

The TCR was taken from a woman aged 18-30 years in good health and CMV-seropositive. The specimen sequenced was PBMCs. The chain couples TRBV4-1 to TRBJ2-1; D might be TRBD2 (5 bases). In nucleotides, the CDR3 is TGCGCCAGCAGCCAAGAGAGGGTAAACGGCAATGAGCAGTTCTTC. It specifies CASSQERVNGNEQFF.